These 24 T cell receptor beta chains were all obtained from the same sample, sequenced in a study of blood T cell repertoires in COVID-19. Only in-frame clones appear in the TCRdb table, and some are missing; sequencing was by immunoSEQ multiplex PCR. Of roughly 250,000 clones listed, 80% to 95% are singletons. What was sequenced was peripheral blood. The receptors were sampled from a man aged 30 to 39 with COVID-19, enrolled during active disease.

This chain uses TRBV6-5 with TRBJ1-2; a weak D match, TRBD1 (5 bases). The ends were cut back, 4 bases at V and 0 bases at J, with 9 bases in the middle. Germline V lookup: CDR1 MNHEY, CDR2 SVGAGI. CDR3 length equals 14 residues. CDR3 coding DNA: TGTGCCAGCAGTTCCGAGACAGCTAACTATGGCTACACCTTC. This sequence encodes CASSSETANYGYTF.

This clone was detected only a few times. DNA of the CDR3: TGTGCCAGCAGGAGCTCCTACGAGCAGTACTTC. Residues: CASRSSYEQYF. The chain recombines TRBV27 with TRBJ2-7; the D is unclear. The V and J ends lost 6 bases and 0 bases respectively, with 3 bases between them. Germline V gene data show CDR1 as MNHEY and CDR2 as SMNVEV (reference sequence). The CDR3 sequence is 11 residues long.

This chain links TRBV7-9 with TRBJ1-3; possible D gene TRBD1, 6 bases. CDR1 and CDR2 (germline): SEHNR, FQNEAQ (reference sequence). V gave up 4 bases and J gave up 3 bases, with 13 bases separating them. This CDR3 has 15 residues. The CDR3 bases are TGTGCCAGCAGCTGGGTGAAGGACAGTGGAAACACCATATATTTT. It codes for CASSWVKDSGNTIYF.

This chain joins TRBV19 and TRBJ2-5; 7 bases are shared with TRBD2. The CDR3 contains 15 residues. V shed 1 base, J shed 0 bases, and the junction held 2 bases outside the gene matches. The germline CDR1 and CDR2 sequences are LNHDA and SQIVND (reference sequence). In nucleotides, the CDR3 is TGTGCCAGTAGTATAGGTCTAGCGGACCAAGAGACCCAGTACTTC. Amino acids: CASSIGLADQETQYF.

The rearrangement links TRBV29-1 to TRBJ1-1; 8 positions agree with TRBD1. CDR1 is SQVTM and CDR2 is ANQGSEA in the germline V gene. The CDR3 has 12 amino acids. CDR3 in DNA: TGCAGGGGGGGACAGGAAGGGCCTGAAGCTTTCTTT. Protein product: CRGGQEGPEAFF. Supplemented by reference TRBV29-1 and TRBJ1-1, the full variable domain reads SAVISQKPSRDICQRGTSLTIQCQVDSQVTMMFWYRQQPGQSLTLIATANQGSEATYESGFVIDKFPISRPNLTFSTLTVSNMSPEDSSIYLCRGGQEGPEAFFGQGTRLTVV.

The chain uses TRBV4-2 and TRBJ1-2; D unclear. CDR1 and CDR2 (germline): LGHNA, YNFKEQ. This CDR3 is 13 amino acids long. Trimming cost V 0 bases and J 7 bases, with 9 bases left between them. The CDR3 is CASSQDRGSGYTF. As DNA, the CDR3 is TGTGCCAGCAGCCAAGATAGAGGAAGTGGCTACACCTTC.

J is TRBJ1-2 and V is TRBV5-1; the D is unclear. CDR3 size: 13 residues. The ends were cut back, 2 bases at V and 4 bases at J, with 9 bases in the middle. Germline loops: CDR1 SGHRS, CDR2 YFSETQ. The CDR3 sequence: CASSFLASYGYTF. CDR3 in DNA: TGCGCCAGCAGCTTCCTTGCGAGCTATGGCTACACCTTC.

In nucleotides, the CDR3 is TGTGCCAGCAGCTCGACCGAGGCCTCCTACGAGCAGTACTTC. This translates into CASSSTEASYEQYF. The chain combines TRBV5-6 with TRBJ2-7; no definite D call. Trimming pared 3 bases from V and 0 bases from J, leaving 10 bases between. Germline CDR1 SGHDT, CDR2 YYEEEE. This CDR3 is 14 amino acids long.

This clone came up once. V gene TRBV5-4 combines with J gene TRBJ2-2; D perhaps matches TRBD1 (6 bases). Germline CDR1 and CDR2: SGHNT and YYREEE (reference sequence). Trimming shortened V by 4 bases and J by 3 bases, and 13 bases separated the two germline ends. CDR3 length: 15 residues. CDR3 amino acids: CASSRKQGDTGELFF. The CDR3 DNA sequence: TGTGCCAGCAGCCGAAAACAGGGCGACACCGGGGAGCTGTTTTTT.

This clone was counted only a few times. V usage is TRBV19 and J usage is TRBJ1-5; 7 nucleotides agree with TRBD1. The V gene end was trimmed by 6 bases and the J gene end by 5 bases; junction bases not matched to a gene: 10. Germline CDR1 LNHDA, CDR2 SQIVND (reference sequence). The CDR3 length is 15 residues. The CDR3 spells CASRLGTALDQPQHF. DNA of the CDR3: TGTGCCAGTAGACTAGGGACAGCCCTTGATCAGCCCCAGCATTTT.

This clone appeared once. The rearrangement joins TRBV28 to TRBJ2-3; TRBD2 is a possible D gene (5 bases). The V gene's germline CDR1 is MDHEN and CDR2 SYDVKM. The length of the CDR3 is 14 residues. Trimming took 8 bases from V and 2 from J, leaving 14 bases between them. CDR3 loop: CASRPPGNTDTQYF. The CDR3 nucleotides read TGTGCCAGCCGTCCGCCGGGGAACACAGATACGCAGTATTTT.

The rearrangement uses TRBV13 and TRBJ2-1, with 10 bases identical to TRBD2. The germline V gene has CDR1 PRHDT and CDR2 FYEKMQ (reference sequence). Trimming took 1 base from V and 5 from J; bases not matched to a gene: 8. There are 17 residues in the CDR3. The CDR3 spells CASSLVGLADEDNEQFF. The CDR3 DNA sequence: TGTGCCAGCAGCTTAGTAGGACTAGCGGATGAAGACAATGAGCAGTTCTTC.

This clone was picked up a small number of times. This chain connects TRBV5-1 to TRBJ2-2, with a weak D call TRBD1 (5 bases). Germline loops: CDR1 SGHRS, CDR2 YFSETQ. The CDR3 sequence is 16 residues long. V lost 0 bases and J 3 bases, leaving 12 bases between the germline ends. Written as DNA, the CDR3 is TGCGCCAGCAGCTTGGTAGGCAGGGCCGACACCGGGGAGCTGTTTTTT. It yields the protein CASSLVGRADTGELFF.

The genes are TRBV7-9 and TRBJ1-2; D remains ambiguous. The CDR3 extends over 15 amino acids. CDR1 SEHNR and CDR2 FQNEAQ come from the germline V gene (reference sequence). Trimming removed 3 bases at V and 8 bases at J, with 19 bases between. As DNA, the CDR3 is TGTGCCAGCAGCTTGGATGACGGACCCGCGGGGGGCTACACCTTC. Translated, it gives CASSLDDGPAGGYTF.

The chain uses TRBV29-1 and TRBJ1-1; 11 positions agree with TRBD1. The V gene end was trimmed by 7 bases and the J gene end by 5 bases; junction bases not matched to a gene: 6. Germline V CDR1 and CDR2: SQVTM, ANQGSEA. This CDR3 has 13 amino acids. CDR3 coding DNA: TGCAGCGCGGACAGGGGGCCCAGAACTGAAGCTTTCTTT. Translation: CSADRGPRTEAFF.

The rearrangement joins TRBV5-1 to TRBJ1-6; D perhaps matches TRBD1 (6 bases). Trimming pared 3 bases from V and 7 bases from J, leaving 11 bases between. This CDR3 region has 14 residues. CDR1 SGHRS and CDR2 YFSETQ come from the germline V gene. This chain's CDR3 is CASSYGTPNSPLHF. The CDR3, as DNA: TGCGCCAGCAGCTATGGGACACCGAATTCACCCCTCCACTTT.

The chain uses TRBV28 and TRBJ2-7; D may be TRBD1 (6 bases). CDR1 is MDHEN, CDR2 SYDVKM, per germline. This CDR3 comprises 14 residues. V was cut by 5 bases and J by 3 bases, with 14 bases left in between. CDR3 loop: CASSTPGQGYEQYF. CDR3 bases: TGTGCCAGCAGTACCCCGGGACAAGGCTACGAGCAGTACTTC.

This sequence joins TRBV19 and TRBJ1-2; D call uncertain. V lost 6 bases and J lost 1, with 15 bases in between. This CDR3 is built from 15 residues. CDR1 and CDR2 (germline): LNHDA, SQIVND (reference sequence). In DNA form, the CDR3 reads TGTGCCAGTAGCCCCTCCAGTTCGTATAACTATGGCTACACCTTC. Its translation is CASSPSSSYNYGYTF.

V is TRBV27 and J is TRBJ1-6; D not resolved. Germline values: CDR1 MNHEY, CDR2 SMNVEV (reference sequence). Trimming cost V 7 bases and J 10 bases, with 20 bases left between them. The CDR3 is 15 amino acids. The CDR3 sequence is CASTDRGQEGSPLHF. Here the CDR3 DNA reads TGTGCCAGCACAGATCGTGGGCAGGAAGGCTCACCCCTCCACTTT.

A remark on this clone: Relative to the germline gene, one junction end is altered; a read error may explain this. The chain has TRBV20-1 and TRBJ2-1, with D perhaps TRBD1 (5 bases). The CDR3 sequence is 11 residues long. Germline V gene lookup returns CDR1 DFQATT and CDR2 SNEGSKA (reference sequence). CDR3 coding DNA: TGCAGTGCTAGACCTAATTCGTTACAGGTCTTC. It specifies CSARPNSLQVF.

The CDR3 sequence is CASSLAGRDSPLHF. Written as DNA, the CDR3 is TGTGCCAGCAGCTTGGCAGGCAGAGATTCACCCCTCCACTTT. V usage is TRBV5-5 and J usage is TRBJ1-6; D unresolved. This CDR3 spans 14 amino acids. Trimming removed 0 bases from V and 8 bases from J, with 9 bases in between. Germline loops: CDR1 SGHKS, CDR2 YYEKEE (reference sequence).

The V call is TRBV6-5, the J call TRBJ1-5; possibly TRBD1 for D (5 bases). Between the trimmed V and J ends, which lost 2 bases and 7 bases, there was a span of 9 bases. There are 13 residues in the CDR3. Per the germline V gene, CDR1 is MNHEY and CDR2 is SVGAGI. The CDR3 protein is CASSYRGKQPQHF. In DNA form, the CDR3 reads TGTGCCAGCAGTTACCGGGGGAAACAGCCCCAGCATTTT.

The V call is TRBV3-1 (or the pseudogene TRBV3-2), the J call TRBJ2-7; the D gene is possibly TRBD1 (5 bases). From germline, CDR1 is LGHDT and CDR2 YNNKEL (reference sequence). This CDR3 has 14 amino acids. Trimming took off 6 bases at V and 3 bases at J, with 15 bases between the two ends. The CDR3 sequence is CASSLQDGFYEQYF. Written as DNA, the CDR3 is TGTGCCAGCAGTTTACAGGACGGGTTCTACGAGCAGTACTTC.

The chain combines TRBV12-2 with TRBJ2-7; the table's TRBD2 call for D was not verified on the DNA. TRBV12-2 is a pseudogene segment. The CDR3 contains 17 residues. Written as DNA, the CDR3 is TGTGCAAGTCGCTTAGGGTGTAGGTTTTCTAGCTCCTACGAGCAGTACTTC. This sequence encodes CASRLGCRFSSSYEQYF.